These T cell receptor beta chains were read from a single sample in a study of graft-versus-host responses after intestinal transplantation. These receptors have no known antigen. Libraries were prepared by immunoSEQ multiplex PCR; TCRdb keeps only in-frame clonotypes and omits some of them. The data show tens of thousands of clones, around 92% seen once. This specimen was unstimulated CD8+ T cells sorted from spleen or lymph node cells, taken before intestinal transplant. The source of these receptors is a human donor who received an intestinal transplant. CDR3s include the opening cysteine and the closing phenylalanine or tryptophan. A D gene is named only where the DNA matches it firmly. Part of the rows lack a size; the others show once, few, many or a class for expanded clones.

-	TRBV6-6	TRBJ2-7	TRBD2	TGTGCCAGCAGTTACTGGGCCGGGACTAGACACGAGCAGTACTTC	CASSYWAGTRHEQYF
-	TRBV5-6	TRBJ1-6	-	TGTGCCAGCAGCTTGGATGCGGAGTTTAATTCACCCCTCCACTTT	CASSLDAEFNSPLHF
once	TRBV7-8	TRBJ2-3	-	TGTGCCAGCAGCTTATACCCCCCCGGTACGCAGTATTTT	CASSLYPPGTQYF
-	TRBV28	TRBJ1-1	TRBD1	TGTGCCAGCAGCGAGGGACAGGAAGACTATGAAGCTTTCTTT	CASSEGQEDYEAFF
few	TRBV5-4	TRBJ1-1	TRBD1	TGTGCCAGCAGCGATTTACAGGACAGGGCAGACACTGAAGCTTTCTTT	CASSDLQDRADTEAFF
-	TRBV18	TRBJ1-4	-	TGTGCCAGCTCACCACCCAGGGGCATTGAAAAACTGTTTTTT	CASSPPRGIEKLFF
-	TRBV4-2	TRBJ2-7	TRBD2	TGTGCCAGCAGCCAAGCTAGCGGGGGGTCCTTCGAGCAGTACTTC	CASSQASGGSFEQYF
-	TRBV30	TRBJ1-6	-	TGTGCCTGGACCCCGGAAAAAGCGGAACCAAGGGGGAATTCACCCCTCCACTTT	CAWTPEKAEPRGNSPLHF
-	TRBV5-4	TRBJ1-2	-	TGTGCCAGCAGCCTGGGGGACACGGGGATCTATGGCTACACCTTC	CASSLGDTGIYGYTF
medium-sized	TRBV4-2	TRBJ2-1	TRBD2	TGTGCCAGCAGCGAGACCCTAGCGGGGGGTAATGAGCAGTTCTTC	CASSETLAGGNEQFF
once	TRBV27	TRBJ2-5	-	TGTGCCAGCAGTCTCCGGGACGGTGGGGAGGCCCAGTACTTC	CASSLRDGGEAQYF
-	TRBV2	TRBJ2-7	-	TGTGCCAGCAGTGGCGGGGCGGGCGGTAGTTCCTACGAGCAGTACTTC	CASSGGAGGSSYEQYF
-	TRBV6-1	TRBJ2-7	-	TGTGCCAGCAGTGAAGTCAGCTCCTACGAGCAGTACTTC	CASSEVSSYEQYF
-	TRBV6-1	TRBJ1-1	-	TGTGCCAGCAGTGGGGGCACCATGAACACTGAAGCTTTCTTT	CASSGGTMNTEAFF
few	TRBV7-9	TRBJ2-7	TRBD2	TGTGCCAGCAGCCTACCGGGGCCGGGGACTAGTGGTAGGGACGAGCAGTACTTC	CASSLPGPGTSGRDEQYF
-	TRBV6-1	TRBJ2-7	-	TGTGCCAGCAGTGAATTTCCAGGAACCCCCTACGAGCAGTACTTC	CASSEFPGTPYEQYF
-	TRBV27	TRBJ2-7	TRBD2	TGTGCCAGCAGCTCACGACTAGCGGGGGGGCCCTCCTACGAGCAGTACTTC	CASSSRLAGGPSYEQYF
-	TRBV28	TRBJ1-2	-	TGTGCCAGCAGTTTATGGGGGGCTTACTATGGCTACACCTTC	CASSLWGAYYGYTF
-	TRBV5-4	TRBJ1-6	-	TGTGCCAGCAGCAGTGGACAAGGGGCTAATTCACCCCTCCACTTT	CASSSGQGANSPLHF
-	TRBV28	TRBJ1-1	-	TGTGCCAGCAGACGGACAAAGGTGGCCGTGGTGAACACTGAAGCTTTCTTT	CASRRTKVAVVNTEAFF
-	TRBV9	TRBJ1-2	-	TGTGCCAGCAGCCCAAACGCGGGTGGCCAAGCTAACTATGGCTACACCTTC	CASSPNAGGQANYGYTF
-	TRBV4-1	TRBJ2-7	TRBD1	TGCGCCAGCAGCCAACTTGACAGGGGGGCCTACGAGCAGTACTTC	CASSQLDRGAYEQYF
-	TRBV5-6	TRBJ2-5	TRBD1	TGTGCCAGCAGCTGGCCTTCGACAGGGGGCGAAGAGACCCAGTACTTC	CASSWPSTGGEETQYF
-	TRBV7-9	TRBJ2-1	-	TGTGTCAGCAGCTCCTACCCAAGCGAGCAGTTCTTC	CVSSSYPSEQFF
-	TRBV10-3	TRBJ2-3	-	TGTGCCATCAGTGATATAGCCGCGTCAGGCACAGATACGCAGTATTTT	CAISDIAASGTDTQYF
-	TRBV19	TRBJ1-1	-	TGTGCCAGTAGTATAGAAGGGCCTGGAGGGGACCCTGAAGCTTTCTTT	CASSIEGPGGDPEAFF
-	TRBV30	TRBJ2-2	TRBD1	TGTGCCTGGAGTGTAATGGGACAGCACACCGGGGAGCTGTTTTTT	CAWSVMGQHTGELFF
-	TRBV6-6	TRBJ1-5	-	TGTGCCAGCGGGCACCTCAATCAGCCCCAGCATTTT	CASGHLNQPQHF
-	TRBV19	TRBJ1-2	TRBD1	TGTGCCAGTGGTATGAACAGGGGGGCCTATGGCTACACCTTC	CASGMNRGAYGYTF
-	TRBV25-1	TRBJ1-3	-	TGTGCCAGCAGTAATCAGGTCTCTGGAAACACCATATATTTT	CASSNQVSGNTIYF
-	TRBV7-9	TRBJ1-1	-	TGTGCCAGCAGCTTACCCCGGACAGTGAAGAACACTGAAGCTTTCTTT	CASSLPRTVKNTEAFF
-	TRBV5-6	TRBJ1-3	-	TGTGCCAGCAGCTTGGACGGGACTCGGCACGGAAACACCATATATTTT	CASSLDGTRHGNTIYF
-	TRBV6-6	TRBJ2-2	TRBD2	TGTGCCGGGGGGACTAGCGGAGACACCGGGGAGCTGTTTTTT	CAGGTSGDTGELFF
-	TRBV28	TRBJ1-6	-	TGTGCCAGCAGTCCGCCGTTTGGAGAGAATTCACCCCTCCACTTT	CASSPPFGENSPLHF
-	TRBV9	TRBJ1-2	TRBD1	TGTGCCAGCAGCGTAGGGGACAGCTATGGCTACACCTTC	CASSVGDSYGYTF
-	TRBV27	TRBJ1-4	-	TGTGCCAGCCTTGGAGCGGGCTGGGAAAAACTGTTTTTT	CASLGAGWEKLFF
-	TRBV2	TRBJ1-2	TRBD1	TGTGCCAGCAGTGCGTCAGTGCGTGGACAGGGGGCGCGAGGCGGCTACACCTTC	CASSASVRGQGARGGYTF
-	TRBV14	TRBJ1-2	TRBD1	TGTGCCAGCAGCCGACTGGGACAGGGGTATGGCTACACCTTC	CASSRLGQGYGYTF
few	TRBV13	TRBJ2-1	TRBD2	TGTGCCAGCAGCTCAGCCGGGACTAGCGGGAGCTCCTACAATGAGCAGTTCTTC	CASSSAGTSGSSYNEQFF
-	TRBV5-4	TRBJ2-7	TRBD1	TGTGCCAGCAGCCCCGGGACAGGGGGGGACGAGCAGTACTTC	CASSPGTGGDEQYF
few	TRBV7-6	TRBJ2-1	TRBD2	TGTGCCAGCAGCTTAGAGGCTAGCGGAGGAGAGCAGTTCTTC	CASSLEASGGEQFF
once	TRBV6-5	TRBJ2-1	-	TGTGCCAGCAGTTACCCGGGTTACAATGAGCAGTTCTTC	CASSYPGYNEQFF
-	TRBV25-1	TRBJ1-1	-	TGTGCCAGCATATCAGGGGCCGGCACTGAAGCTTTCTTT	CASISGAGTEAFF
-	TRBV30	TRBJ2-1	TRBD2	TGTGCCTGGAGTGTACTAGCGGGGCCGGGGAATGAGCAGTTCTTC	CAWSVLAGPGNEQFF
-	TRBV10-3	TRBJ1-5	-	TGTGCCATCAGTGACGGGGGGAGGAGCAATCAGCCCCAGCATTTT	CAISDGGRSNQPQHF
-	TRBV6-5	TRBJ2-7	TRBD2	TGTGCCAGCAGTCCCACTAGCGGGAGCTCCTACGAGCAGTACTTC	CASSPTSGSSYEQYF
-	TRBV5-1	TRBJ2-3	TRBD1	TGCGCCAGCAGCTTGGAAGTGACAGGGGCGTTTTGGGCAGATACGCAGTATTTT	CASSLEVTGAFWADTQYF
-	TRBV9	TRBJ1-2	-	TGTGCCAGCAGCTCCCTCGTCCCGAACAGGTTCTATGGCTACACCTTC	CASSSLVPNRFYGYTF
-	TRBV19	TRBJ2-1	TRBD1	TGTGCCAGTAGTCGCTGGGGACAGGGTGAGGTTGAGCAGTTCTTC	CASSRWGQGEVEQFF